Sequencing of this T cell receptor beta chain was carried out in a study of shared clonotypes between healthy human individuals. Across the study: Donors consisted of two women and a few men between 18 and 49. Findings and limits, study-wide: Non-shared clonotypes displayed generation probabilities falling below those of clonotypes present in all four donors.

Sorted subsets were amplified in replicate PCRs using 200 to 250 ng DNA, 30,000 to 35,000 T cell genomes. Only in-frame clones appear in the TCRdb table, and some are missing; sequencing was by immunoSEQ multiplex PCR. The sample shows roughly 650,000 clones, 90% to 97% of them seen only once. As to this clone: Its matching antigen is unknown.

Trimming left V 5 bases short and J 3 bases short, with 11 bases between. Germline V gene sequence: CDR1 PRHDT, CDR2 FYEKMQ (reference sequence). The CDR3 has 13 residues. Naive CD8 cells comprised CD45RO-negative, CCR7-positively selected cells, excluding terminally differentiated effector memory CD45RA+ cells. All donors were healthy HIV-negative adults lacking recent acute infections or vaccinations. The TCR was taken from a woman in her twenties or thirties in good health. The chain is built from TRBV13 and TRBJ2-7, with D perhaps TRBD1 (6 bases). Sample: naive CD8+ T cells sorted from blood. The CDR3 region is CASSKRTVYEQYF. The CDR3 coding sequence is TGTGCCAGCAGCAAAAGGACAGTCTACGAGCAGTACTTC.